This entry concerns a single T cell receptor (beta chain). There is no known antigen for this receptor. Being one base from a much bigger clone, this may be a read error. This sample is drawn from a study of blood T cells in healthy people across ages (dated by TCRdb to between 2014 and 2016). Concerning the study at large: In model experiments, roughly one uniquely barcoded TCR beta cDNA molecule per two T cells was captured by template switching. Donors of different ages were randomly distributed across sequencing lanes to avoid experimental bias. The donors were divided into four age groups: young (average approximately 17 years), middle-aged (around 41), aged (around 59) and long-lived (roughly 88). The study measured age-related changes in TCR beta repertoire diversity using deep sequencing normalized with unique cDNA molecular identifiers. The study analyzed two additional independent replicas of 1 million unique cDNA reads from the same blood draw for two donors, one aged 18 to 29 and one aged 80 or older. Results and caveats for the whole study, not just this receptor: Compared with the aged group, the long-lived group had more naive CD4+ T cells, fewer expanded clones and increased TCR diversity, a pattern suggesting age selection. There was a strong correlation between observed TCR beta diversity and the percentage of naive T cells measured by flow cytometry. Because the CMV infection status of the donors was unknown, age-related changes in expanded clonotypes may potentially have been confounded. Estimates of total diversity from one million sequenced T cells were regarded as lower bounds and underestimates. Bulk unsorted PBMC profiling prevented conclusive comparison of naive and antigen-experienced compartments. Observed TCR beta diversity per million T cells fell roughly linearly with age, and a significant reduction was already apparent by age roughly 40.

Systemically healthy Caucasian individuals from Russia, over 30 in total and aged about 6 to 95 years, were included as donors. Around 10 milliliters of peripheral blood were drawn from each donor into EDTA-treated Vacutainer tubes. Ficoll-Paque density-gradient centrifugation was used to isolate PBMCs, with at least 6.5 million per sample. Total RNA, at least 6 micrograms per sample, was extracted from PBMCs with Trizol reagent. For every donor, flow cytometry on a PBMC aliquot measured the percentage of naive CD45RAhigh/CD27high T cells. The protocol used for the library was 5' RACE. The sequencer listed for this sample is Illumina HiSeq 2500. A second PCR of about 6 to 11 cycles was performed with a sample-barcoded 5' primer and a J-beta primer mix. A template-switch 5' adaptor carrying 12 random nucleotides introduced a unique molecular identifier onto each TCR beta cDNA molecule. Each sample yielded at least 2.5 million CDR3-containing paired-end reads. First-strand cDNA synthesis was performed from all RNA using the Mint cDNA synthesis kit, with priming by a TRBC-specific oligonucleotide. All cDNA was treated with uracil-DNA glycosylase and then went through a first 18-cycle PCR with the universal primers M1SS and BC2_uni_R. The study's processing was this. For normalization, 1 million high-quality reads were randomly selected from each sample, with every read carrying a distinct molecular identifier. Instead of being binned into consensus sequences, reads with shared molecular identifiers were discarded. MiTCR, with a Q25 quality threshold and the strictest error-elimination algorithm, was used for CDR3 identification, clonotype clustering and error correction. A nonparametric unseen species model using Euler transformation provided a lower-bound estimate of total TCR beta diversity. TCRdb reanalyzed the raw reads on its own, using fastp at Q25 for trimming and MiXCR for clone calling, and kept in-frame beta chains. Entries are consolidated by CDR3 protein sequence, retaining the most common genes and DNA. These V and J calls originate from TCRdb's pipeline instead of the authors' own analysis. The sample table shows approximately 680,000 distinct CDR3 sequences, and about 30% are seen once. Approximately 15% of the sample is held by the ten biggest clonotypes.

Via the germline V gene (reference sequence), CDR1 is LGHDT and CDR2 YNNKEL. The CDR3 contains 14 residues, cysteine and phenylalanine counted. Only CDR3 DNA is held: 42 bases, read in frame from base 1. Sequenced: blood. The sequence joins TRBV3-1 to TRBJ1-6, with 9 middle bases fitting TRBD1. The sequence came from a woman at least 80 years old in good health. Donor details come from another sample of the same person, matched by shared clones. DNA sequence: TGTGCCAGCAACCAAGGACAGGGGAATTCACCCCTCCACTTT. Translated, it gives CASNQGQGNSPLHF.